The 15 T cell receptor beta chains in this list originate from one sample, sequenced in a study of beta chain features in type 1 diabetes. Expressed TCRB transcripts got sequenced, as all isolated RNA was reverse transcribed. The repertoire was sequenced with immunoSEQ multiplex PCR; TCRdb's copy has only in-frame clones and lacks some. The data contain a few hundred thousand clones, 27% of them singletons. The specimen was central memory CD4+ T cells from blood. These receptors came from a man aged 25 to 40 in good health.

The chain links TRBV7-2 to TRBJ1-2, with a possible D match to TRBD1 (6 bases). V was pared by 2 bases and J by 10 bases, with 14 bases between. Per the germline V gene, CDR1 is SGHTA and CDR2 is FQGNSA. This CDR3 comprises 13 residues. The CDR3 region has the DNA TGTGCCAGCAGCTTATTCAGGGGTATGGACTACACCTTC. Protein product: CASSLFRGMDYTF.

This clone was observed a handful of times. The V gene is TRBV25-1, the J gene TRBJ1-2; no clear D. Trimming pared 4 bases from V and 4 bases from J, leaving 4 bases between. The germline V gene encodes CDR1 MGHDK and CDR2 SYGVNS. The CDR3 length is 11 residues. The DNA for the CDR3 is TGTGCCAGCAGTGGCCTCTATGGCTACACCTTC. Its translation is CASSGLYGYTF.

The chain has TRBV19 and TRBJ1-2; 7 bases line up with TRBD1. Trimming cost V 3 bases and J 4 bases; bases outside gene matches: 5. Germline-derived CDR1 and CDR2 are LNHDA and SQIVND (reference sequence). The CDR3 is 14 amino acids. The CDR3 spells CASSIDRARYGYTF. The DNA of the CDR3 is TGTGCCAGTAGTATCGACAGGGCGCGCTATGGCTACACCTTC.

V and J are TRBV5-5 and TRBJ2-3; D is ambiguous. The CDR3 runs to 11 residues. Germline CDR1 SGHKS, CDR2 YYEKEE (reference sequence). Trimming pared 1 base from V and 6 bases from J, leaving 3 bases between. The CDR3 nucleotides read TGTGCCAGCAGCTTGCAGGATACGCAGTATTTT. Amino acids: CASSLQDTQYF.

The chain recombines TRBV2 with TRBJ2-7; D gene uncertain. Between the trimmed V and J ends, which lost 2 bases and 4 bases, there was a span of 12 bases. This CDR3 is 14 amino acids long. CDR1 and CDR2 from the germline V gene are SNHLY and FYNNEI. CDR3 DNA: TGTGCCAGCAGTGAAAACCGGCAGCCGTACGAGCAGTACTTC. Translated: CASSENRQPYEQYF.

The chain uses TRBV5-1 and TRBJ1-1; D perhaps matches TRBD1 (5 bases). CDR1 and CDR2 from the germline V gene are SGHRS and YFSETQ. This CDR3 spans 13 amino acids. The V gene lost 2 bases and the J gene lost 1 base, with 6 bases spanning the gap. This CDR3 reads CASSFTGNTEAFF. The CDR3 bases are TGCGCCAGCAGCTTCACAGGGAACACTGAAGCTTTCTTT.

This clone was counted only a few times. The chain couples TRBV7-2 to TRBJ1-6; D gene unclear. The CDR3 is made up of 15 amino acids. Trimming cost V 1 base and J 6 bases, with 10 bases left between them. The germline gives CDR1 SGHTA, CDR2 FQGNSA. The chain's CDR3 is CASSLDWYSNSPLHF. As DNA, the CDR3 is TGTGCCAGCAGCTTAGATTGGTACAGTAATTCACCCCTCCACTTT.

This chain connects TRBV4-3 to TRBJ2-7; 9 nucleotides agree with TRBD1. V lost 4 bases, J lost 2 bases, and 3 bases stayed unmatched. Germline assignment: CDR1 LGHNA and CDR2 YSLEER. The CDR3 runs 14 residues. For the CDR3, the DNA is TGCGCCAGCAGCCCGGGACAGGGCGCCTACGAGCAGTACTTC. Residues: CASSPGQGAYEQYF.

This clone was counted between two and nine times. CDR3: CAWSVLASGTDTQYF. CDR3 DNA sequence: TGTGCCTGGAGTGTACTGGCGTCCGGCACAGATACGCAGTATTTT. V usage is TRBV30 and J usage is TRBJ2-3; D gene uncertain. Germline CDR1 is GTSNPN and CDR2 is SVGIG (reference sequence). The germline V and J ends were trimmed by 0 bases and 1 base, with 11 bases remaining between them. This CDR3 contains 15 residues.

The table lists this clone with a few counts. The genes are TRBV4-3 and TRBJ1-3; no reliable D call. The CDR3 is made up of 14 amino acids. Germline CDR1 reads LGHNA; CDR2 reads YSLEER. Trimming shortened V by 0 bases and J by 6 bases, and 9 bases separated the two germline ends. CDR3 coding DNA: TGCGCCAGCAGCCAAGATACAGCCTCAAACACCATATATTTT. Its protein is CASSQDTASNTIYF.

The chain links TRBV2 to TRBJ2-3; TRBD2 matches 8 bases. Germline CDR1 reads SNHLY; CDR2 reads FYNNEI. The CDR3 totals 16 residues. Trimming cost V 8 bases and J 0 bases; bases outside gene matches: 10. The CDR3 loop is CASVTSSGVSTDTQYF. As DNA, the CDR3 is TGTGCCAGCGTGACAAGTAGCGGGGTGAGCACAGATACGCAGTATTTT.

This clone occurred a few times. The V call is TRBV29-1, the J call TRBJ1-1; 8 bases are shared with TRBD1. The trim removed 7 bases at V and 4 bases at J, leaving 8 bases unmatched. This CDR3 has 13 residues. Germline V gene data show CDR1 as SQVTM and CDR2 as ANQGSEA. CDR3 nucleotides: TGCAGCGGAACGACCGACAGGGGCACTGAAGCTTTCTTT. Protein sequence: CSGTTDRGTEAFF.

This chain uses TRBV29-1 with TRBJ1-1; TRBD1 matches at 8 bases. J gave up 0 bases and V 6 bases, and 9 bases lay outside the gene matches. The germline V gene has CDR1 SQVTM and CDR2 ANQGSEA. The CDR3 spans 15 residues. The CDR3 DNA reads as TGCAGCGTCAAAGAACAGGGGGGCATGAACACTGAAGCTTTCTTT. Its translation is CSVKEQGGMNTEAFF.

Only one count was recorded for this clone. V gene TRBV7-6 combines with J gene TRBJ2-5; D is ambiguous. The germline gives CDR1 SGHVS, CDR2 FNYEAQ. This CDR3 region has 14 residues. Trimming took 1 base from V and 5 from J, leaving 11 bases between them. CDR3 loop: CASSLVAGSETQYF. For the CDR3, the DNA is TGTGCCAGCAGCTTAGTAGCTGGGTCGGAGACCCAGTACTTC.

This clone was detected ten times or more. V and J are TRBV2 and TRBJ2-3; 7 positions agree with TRBD2. Trimming at V came to 3 bases and at J to 5 bases, leaving 8 bases not matched to a gene. The germline CDR1 and CDR2 sequences are SNHLY and FYNNEI. The CDR3 extends over 15 amino acids. CDR3 protein: CASSEDGGSGDTQYF. The CDR3 DNA sequence: TGTGCCAGCAGTGAGGACGGCGGGAGCGGAGATACGCAGTATTTT.